A selection of T cell receptor beta chains follows, all from one sample in a study of blood T cell repertoires in COVID-19. Assay used: immunoSEQ multiplex PCR; TCRdb lists only in-frame clones, some missing. The sample includes under 200,000 clones, 80% of them seen just once. Sample: peripheral blood. All receptors come from a man in his 70s with active or convalescent COVID-19. The CDR3 runs from the conserved cysteine through the conserved F or W.

CDR3 protein: CASRSAGTDSYEQYF
J gene: TRBJ2-7
CDR3 length: 15
V gene: TRBV6-5

CDR3 protein: CASSDAGYGYTF
J gene: TRBJ1-2
CDR3 length: 12
V gene: TRBV6-1

CDR3 protein: CASSYPDGYTF
J gene: TRBJ1-2
CDR3 length: 11
V gene: TRBV6-2/TRBV6-3

CDR3 protein: CASSHHRTSGDTDTQYF
J gene: TRBJ2-3
CDR3 length: 17
V gene: TRBV4-1

CDR3 protein: CASSPGSTPGNTIYF
J gene: TRBJ1-3
CDR3 length: 15
V gene: TRBV6-5

CDR3 protein: CASSSPRGNNEKLFF
J gene: TRBJ1-4
CDR3 length: 15
V gene: TRBV19

CDR3 protein: CASSPAAATNEKLFF
J gene: TRBJ1-4
CDR3 length: 15
V gene: TRBV18

CDR3 protein: CASSFQSGTGGADTQYF
J gene: TRBJ2-3
CDR3 length: 17
V gene: TRBV7-2

CDR3 protein: CASSPTVPGQGSEQFF
J gene: TRBJ2-1
CDR3 length: 16
V gene: TRBV18

CDR3 protein: CASSQRGASTDTQYF
J gene: TRBJ2-3
CDR3 length: 15
V gene: TRBV4-3

CDR3 protein: CASSLGQGFYEQYF
J gene: TRBJ2-7
CDR3 length: 14
V gene: TRBV5-6

CDR3 protein: CASSPDQGTNEQFF
J gene: TRBJ2-1
CDR3 length: 14
V gene: TRBV5-1

CDR3 protein: CASSPWGRQETGEAFF
J gene: TRBJ1-1
CDR3 length: 16
V gene: TRBV18

CDR3 protein: CASSSDRDPYNSPLHF
J gene: TRBJ1-6
CDR3 length: 16
V gene: TRBV6-2/TRBV6-3

CDR3 protein: CASSEAGVGTDTQYF
J gene: TRBJ2-3
CDR3 length: 15
V gene: TRBV2

CDR3 protein: CASSLVGGVLLTNEKLFF
J gene: TRBJ1-4
CDR3 length: 18
V gene: TRBV7-3

CDR3 protein: CASSLGAGGAEETQYF
J gene: TRBJ2-5
CDR3 length: 16
V gene: TRBV5-1

CDR3 protein: CASSPQGTGELFF
J gene: TRBJ2-2
CDR3 length: 13
V gene: TRBV12-3/TRBV12-4

CDR3 protein: CASSARDRGLQETQYF
J gene: TRBJ2-5
CDR3 length: 16
V gene: TRBV6-1

CDR3 protein: CASSLRGPGNTIYF
J gene: TRBJ1-3
CDR3 length: 14
V gene: TRBV5-6

CDR3 protein: CASGMTGEGYNSPLHF
J gene: TRBJ1-6
CDR3 length: 16
V gene: TRBV27

CDR3 protein: CASSHARGGAPDTQYF
J gene: TRBJ2-3
CDR3 length: 16
V gene: TRBV4-2

CDR3 protein: CASSAQDSNTGELFF
J gene: TRBJ2-2
CDR3 length: 15
V gene: TRBV27

CDR3 protein: CASSIRGPQDTQYF
J gene: TRBJ2-3
CDR3 length: 14
V gene: TRBV19

CDR3 protein: CASSMGQGEVSGYTF
J gene: TRBJ1-2
CDR3 length: 15
V gene: TRBV5-8

CDR3 protein: CASSQGGPGELFF
J gene: TRBJ2-2
CDR3 length: 13
V gene: TRBV7-3

CDR3 protein: CSVYSEYEAFF
J gene: TRBJ1-1
CDR3 length: 11
V gene: TRBV29-1

CDR3 protein: CASSLGQAQDTQYF
J gene: TRBJ2-3
CDR3 length: 14
V gene: TRBV7-9

CDR3 protein: CASYGDYNEQFF
J gene: TRBJ2-1
CDR3 length: 12
V gene: TRBV6-5

CDR3 protein: CASSQDSSGGYNEQFF
J gene: TRBJ2-1
CDR3 length: 16
V gene: TRBV3-1/TRBV3-2

CDR3 protein: CASSIHVLAGSTDTQYF
J gene: TRBJ2-3
CDR3 length: 17
V gene: TRBV7-9

CDR3 protein: CSVELGVTNEKLFF
J gene: TRBJ1-4
CDR3 length: 14
V gene: TRBV29-1

CDR3 protein: CASSIRTDYGYTF
J gene: TRBJ1-2
CDR3 length: 13
V gene: TRBV19

CDR3 protein: CASRADRYSNGYTF
J gene: TRBJ1-2
CDR3 length: 14
V gene: TRBV2

CDR3 protein: CASSQDPGPYNEQFF
J gene: TRBJ2-1
CDR3 length: 15
V gene: TRBV3-1/TRBV3-2

CDR3 protein: CASSAEPDNEQFF
J gene: TRBJ2-1
CDR3 length: 13
V gene: TRBV5-1

CDR3 protein: CASSIFPDNEQFF
J gene: TRBJ2-1
CDR3 length: 13
V gene: TRBV19

CDR3 protein: CASSVALAGNEQFF
J gene: TRBJ2-1
CDR3 length: 14
V gene: TRBV9